A selection of T cell receptor beta chains follows, all from one sample in a study of regulatory T cells in long-lasting Graves disease. TCRdb reanalysed the multiplex PCR reads using MiXCR and keeps one entry per CDR3 protein. Found here are about 620,000 distinct CDR3 sequences, 16% of them singletons; the top ten hold about 17%. This sample also appeared in a second study, on T cells in Graves' hyperthyroidism and ophthalmopathy.

Sequencing was performed on peripheral blood mononuclear cells (PBMCs), taken at new diagnosis, from a patient treated with antithyroid drugs. The receptors shown here come from a woman under 40 with Graves disease. The CDR3 runs from the conserved cysteine through the conserved F or W. D genes are given only for firm matches. The size entry is marked missing in some rows and otherwise reads once, few, many or a size class.

clone size	V gene	J gene	D gene	CDR3 DNA	CDR3 protein
once	TRBV5-8	TRBJ1-5	.	TGTGCCAGCAGCCGATCCCAGGGTTTCGATCAGCCCCAGCATTTT	CASSRSQGFDQPQHF
.	TRBV28	TRBJ1-1	.	TGTGCCAGCAGTTTATTGGGGGGCGTAGCTTTCTTT	CASSLLGGVAFF
few	TRBV6-2/TRBV6-3	TRBJ2-1	.	TGTGCCAGCAGCCGAACACCCAGTAAAGAGGGACTGTACAATGAGCAGTTCTTC	CASSRTPSKEGLYNEQFF
many	TRBV12-3/TRBV12-4	TRBJ2-1	.	TGTGCCAGCAGTTTGGGGACGGAAAACAATGAGCAGTTCTTC	CASSLGTENNEQFF
many	TRBV28	TRBJ1-1	.	TGTGCCAGCAGTTTAGCAGGGTTTAGAAACACTGAAGCTTTCTTT	CASSLAGFRNTEAFF
.	TRBV4-1	TRBJ1-1	TRBD1	TGCGCCAGCAGCCCCGGGACAGCCTTTAATACGAACACTGAAGCTTTCTTT	CASSPGTAFNTNTEAFF
many	TRBV15	TRBJ1-1	TRBD1	TGTGCCACAGATCCGGGACAGGATCGTCGCATCTTT	CATDPGQDRRIF
.	TRBV14	TRBJ1-6	TRBD1	TGTGCCAGCAGCCAAAGGACAGGGGGTTCACCCCTCCACTTT	CASSQRTGGSPLHF
.	TRBV5-4	TRBJ2-3	TRBD2	TGTGCCAGCAGCTTGGAAATAGCGGGGGGGGCAGATACGCAGTATTTT	CASSLEIAGGADTQYF
many	TRBV12-3/TRBV12-4	TRBJ2-5	.	TGTGCCACGAAATGGGAGCAGATGGCAGAGACCCAGTACTTC	CATKWEQMAETQYF